The present TCR beta chain was sequenced within a study of cytomegalovirus exposure and HLA in healthy donors. Germline assignment: CDR1 MDHEN and CDR2 SYDVKM. Deletions cut 6 bases from V and 2 bases from J, with 8 bases between. The CDR3 has 13 residues. This PCR relied on a set of 60 Vbeta primers and 13 Jbeta primers. Measured with immunoSEQ multiplex PCR; TCRdb has only the in-frame clones, and not every one. Among 150,000 or so clones listed, around 81% were seen once. Sequences were obtained from PBMCs. The chain uses TRBV28 and TRBJ1-5; D perhaps matches TRBD1 (6 bases). The TCR originated in a man aged 50 to 59 in good health and CMV-seronegative. The CDR3 DNA is TGTGCCAGCAGCAACAGGGGCAATCAGCCCCAGCATTTT. It codes for CASSNRGNQPQHF.